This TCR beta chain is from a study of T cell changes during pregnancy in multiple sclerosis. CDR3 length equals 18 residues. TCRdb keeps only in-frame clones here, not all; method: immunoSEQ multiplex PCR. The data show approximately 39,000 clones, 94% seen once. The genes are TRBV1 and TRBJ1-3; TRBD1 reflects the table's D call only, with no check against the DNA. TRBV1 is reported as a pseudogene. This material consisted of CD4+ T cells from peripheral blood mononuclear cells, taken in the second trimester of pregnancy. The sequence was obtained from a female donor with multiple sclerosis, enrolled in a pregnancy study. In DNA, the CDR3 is TGCACCAGCAGCCAAGTTTTCCGAACAGACAGGGGCGGAAACACCATATATTTT. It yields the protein CTSSQVFRTDRGGNTIYF.